The text below deals with one T cell receptor beta chain. Its antigen is currently not known. The sample holds no much larger clone one base away, and base qualities are not on file. The data were produced on an Illumina HiSeq 1500. TCRdb reprocessed the public reads (quality trimming at Q25 with fastp, clone calling with MiXCR) and kept in-frame beta chains. Entries that share a CDR3 protein sequence are merged under the most common genes and DNA. The sample yields some 600,000 distinct CDR3 sequences; roughly 24% were counted once. Less than 9.5% of the sample is taken by the ten largest. This sample is drawn from a study of T cell repertoires in cytomegalovirus infection (dated by TCRdb to the late 2010s). Study-wide context: The HLA type of each donor mattered for the analysis, because public TCR beta signatures pointed to carriage of CMV infection along with the matching HLA type. General study outcomes and caveats: In both this cohort and an independent cohort of 352 donors, the cumulative frequency of public TCR beta family members distinguished carriers of CMV infection plus the relevant HLA type. The ex vivo response was dominated by HLA-C-restricted CMV-specific TCR beta clonotypes, and the single most frequent clonotype in two of eight donors was supplied by these HLA-C-restricted clonotypes.

V lost 3 bases and J lost 2 bases; the stretch between them is 16 bases long. From the cysteine through the phenylalanine, the CDR3 covers 16 amino acids. Only CDR3 DNA remains: 48 bases, in frame from the first base. In the germline V gene, CDR1 corresponds to KGHSH and CDR2 to LQKENI. The sample taken for sequencing was CD8+ T cells from PBMCs. Rearrangement joined TRBV18 to TRBJ2-5; tentative D gene TRBD1, with 5 bases matching. This receptor was taken from a human donor in good health (CMV status not recorded). Some clones in this sample may be carry-over from other donors' samples. At the DNA level, the sequence is TGTGCCAGCTCACCTCGGAAAGGGGCAGGGCAAGAGACCCAGTACTTC. It is translated as CASSPRKGAGQETQYF. This CDR3, with the reference TRBV18 and TRBJ2-5 proteins standing in past its ends, gives the full variable domain NAGVMQNPRHLVRRRGQEARLRCSPMKGHSHVYWYRQLPEEGLKFMVYLQKENIIDESGMPKERFSAEFPKEGPSILRIQQVVRGDSAAYFCASSPRKGAGQETQYFGPGTRLLVL.